The T cell receptor (beta chain) under discussion was sequenced for a study of vaccination effects on CD4 cells after COVID-19 (dated by TCRdb to 2021 to 2024). About the investigation overall: Each participant received two doses of an mRNA SARS-CoV-2 vaccine, either BNT162b2 or mRNA-1273. A total of 10 COVID-19 convalescent patients and a handful of SARS-CoV-2-naive healthy vaccine recipients were included in the full study. Cultures from other donors in the study were sequenced with the Oncomine TCR Beta short-read assay on an Illumina iSeq 100. In both COVID-19 convalescent patients and infection-naive vaccine recipients, the study compared SARS-CoV-2 spike-specific CD4+ TCR repertoires from before mRNA vaccination with those from after it.

In the ViraFEST assay, PBMC were stimulated with viral peptide pools, and TCR sequencing was then used to find antigen-specific CD4+ T cell clonotypes based on their expansion. After around eleven days of culture, CD4+ T cells were isolated with the EasySep CD4+ T cell isolation kit. Healthy vaccine recipients had no prior SARS-CoV-2 infection, confirmed by negative nucleocapsid antibodies before and after vaccination. Approximately 2 million PBMC per well were cultured in IMDM with about 4.6% human AB serum, 10 IU/ml IL-2 and gentamicin, plus 10 ug/ml peptides. On days 3 and 7, half of the culture medium was replaced with fresh IL-2-containing medium. Unless otherwise noted, each peptide stimulation condition was cultured in triplicate wells. PBMC were separated from whole blood using Ficoll-Paque Plus gradient centrifugation and were then either cryopreserved at -140C or used fresh. The overlapping peptide pools covered the spike proteins of SARS-CoV-2 as well as those of the common cold coronaviruses HCoV-NL63, HCoV-OC43 and HCoV-229E. Genomic DNA was extracted from cultured CD4+ T cells with the QIAamp micro DNA kit.

What the study reported, not specific to this receptor: Both infection-induced and vaccine-induced clones contracted markedly at late post-vaccination timepoints, which is consistent with waning T cell responses. Limitations of the study were the small number of convalescent patients and the absence of early post-infection timepoints. In healthy vaccine recipients, vaccine-induced clones were almost all SARS-CoV-2 mono-reactive, with only 1 of 255 cross-reactive with common cold coronaviruses.

The library was generated by the immunoSEQ multiplex PCR assay. DNA from the cultured and isolated CD4+ T cells underwent TCR beta CDR3 sequencing. In the source study's methods: Non-productive TCR sequences were removed and reads were trimmed to the CDR3 region, keeping CDR3s of at least 7 amino acids. Antigen-specific clonotypes were identified with the MANAFEST web app by comparing expansion in peptide wells against reference cultures. To be called positive, a clone needed expansion at FDR<0.05 compared with the reference and with all other wells, an odds ratio greater than 5, and a frequency greater than 0.1% in two replicate wells. Clonotypes significantly expanded in SARS-CoV-2 spike wells and in at least one common cold coronavirus spike condition were defined as cross-reactive. Using the stringdist R package, CDR3 similarity was measured by Levenshtein distance, and unrooted trees were constructed with ape in R 3.6.1. TCRdb stores this immuneACCESS table with in-frame sequences only. Part of the clones is absent; in the studies checked, under half of the shortfall reflects unresolved V genes, and no reason is known for the rest. The V and J calls and clone size are taken from that table; D and trimming were inferred from the DNA. This sample holds roughly 20,000 clones; 55% to 75% were observed only once. The ten largest account for approximately 10% of the sample.

Its CDR3 holds 20 amino acids, cysteine through phenylalanine. The read is trimmed to its CDR3 DNA, 60 bases read in frame from base 1. Comment on this clone: No cognate antigen has been identified for it. Base qualities are not provided; no much larger clone lies one nucleotide away.

The material sequenced was CD4+ T cells from PBMCs cultured with HCoV-NL63 spike peptides, taken before COVID-19 vaccination. What the cell subset or site label conveys for this sample: HCoV-NL63 spike overlapping peptide pool stimulation. The chain employs TRBV21-1 and TRBJ2-6; the listed D gene, TRBD2, was not tested against the DNA. TRBV21-1 is a documented pseudogene. This receptor was taken from a human donor who received a COVID-19 vaccine. CDR3 sequence: CASSKADEDLDYSGANVLTF. The DNA reads as follows: TGTGCCAGCAGCAAAGCCGATGAGGACCTTGACTACTCTGGGGCCAACGTCCTGACTTTC.